The sequence of this T cell receptor beta chain was determined in a study of blood T cell repertoires in COVID-19. Categorization into cohorts depended on clinical history that participants reported. Profiled with immunoSEQ multiplex PCR; TCRdb holds only in-frame clones, not every one. The sample contains about 260,000 clones, under 90% of which appear only once. This CDR3 has 14 amino acids. CDR1 and CDR2 (germline): LGHDT, YNNKEL (reference sequence). The ends were cut back, 3 bases at V and 5 bases at J, with 13 bases in the middle. This sequence originates from a young man with acute COVID-19. V and J are TRBV3-1 (or the pseudogene TRBV3-2) and TRBJ1-1, with no clear D. The source material was PBMCs or T cells enriched from blood (not recorded which). CDR3 coding DNA: TGTGCCAGCAGCCAGTTGGAGGGCAGAACTGAAGCTTTCTTT. Translating it yields CASSQLEGRTEAFF.